These 26 T cell receptor beta chains were all obtained from the same sample, sequenced in a study of T cell responses to AZD1222 COVID-19 vaccine. Using immunoSEQ multiplex PCR, the repertoire was profiled, and TCRdb retains in-frame clones only, with some absent. The sample consists of approximately 130,000 clones, approximately 85% of them appearing once. The sample here was peripheral blood, taken on day 0 of AZD1222 vaccination. The receptors derive from an adult in good health.

The J gene is TRBJ2-5, the V gene TRBV5-1; D may match TRBD1 or TRBD2 (6 bases each). Germline CDR1 and CDR2: SGHRS and YFSETQ. The V and J ends lost 3 bases and 4 bases respectively, with 16 bases between them. This CDR3 is 15 amino acids long. CDR3 amino acids: CASSSPEGGGETQYF. CDR3 in DNA: TGCGCCAGCAGCTCCCCAGAGGGGGGAGGAGAGACCCAGTACTTC.

This clone came up a few times. The J gene is TRBJ2-5, the V gene TRBV2, with a tentative D call TRBD2 (5 bases). Per germline, CDR1 SNHLY and CDR2 FYNNEI. CDR3 length equals 15 residues. V was trimmed by 1 base and J by 4 bases, leaving 13 bases between them. CDR3 in amino acids: CASSEEIASPETQYF. In DNA, the CDR3 is TGTGCCAGCAGTGAAGAAATAGCGTCTCCAGAGACCCAGTACTTC.

The CDR3 reads CASSPLTTVPSYEQYF. The CDR3 coding sequence is TGTGCCAGCAGCCCTCTGACTACAGTCCCCTCCTACGAGCAGTACTTC. This chain joins TRBV7-2 and TRBJ2-7, with D possibly TRBD2 on 5 matching bases. Between the trimmed V and J ends, which lost 5 bases and 0 bases, there was a span of 17 bases. The CDR3 has 16 residues. CDR1 and CDR2 from the germline V gene are SGHTA and FQGNSA.

The rearrangement joins TRBV21-1 to TRBJ2-5. TRBV21-1 counts as a pseudogene. The CDR3 spans 16 residues. CDR3 coding DNA: TGTGCCAGCAGGGGGGAGACCGGGACGTACCAAGAGACCCAGTACTTC. Its translation: CASRGETGTYQETQYF.

V usage is TRBV5-1 and J usage is TRBJ2-7; 7 bases align to TRBD1. There are 16 residues in the CDR3. V trimming: 3 bases; J trimming: 1 base; junction bases outside the gene matches: 10. Germline assignment: CDR1 SGHRS and CDR2 YFSETQ. In DNA form, the CDR3 reads TGCGCCAGCAGCTCAAGCCGGGACAGAGTATCCTACGAGCAGTACTTC. Translated: CASSSSRDRVSYEQYF.

The chain uses TRBV7-2 and TRBJ2-5; no reliable D call. The CDR3 is 13 residues long. V shed 2 bases and J shed 0 bases, with 4 bases lying between them. CDR1 is SGHTA, CDR2 FQGNSA, per germline. The chain's CDR3 is CASSLHYQETQYF. The DNA for the CDR3 is TGTGCCAGCAGCTTACACTACCAAGAGACCCAGTACTTC.

The CDR3 DNA reads as TGTGCCAGCAGCTCCACGATAAATTCACCCCTCCACTTT. It is translated as CASSSTINSPLHF. The J gene is TRBJ1-6, the V gene TRBV7-3; D is undetermined. The germline CDR1 and CDR2 sequences are SGHTA and FQGTGA. This CDR3 spans 13 amino acids. Trimming left V 4 bases short and J 7 bases short, with 8 bases between. The full variable domain, rest sourced from reference TRBV7-3 and TRBJ1-6, is GAGVSQTPSNKVTEKGKYVELRCDPISGHTALYWYRQSLGQGPEFLIYFQGTGAADDSGLPNDRFFAVRPEGSVSTLKIQRTERGDSAVYLCASSSTINSPLHFGNGTRLTVT.

The V gene is TRBV4-3, the J gene TRBJ2-3; D remains unclear. With 4 bases removed from V and 2 bases from J, the gap between germline ends came to 10 bases. This CDR3 is built from 14 residues. CDR1 and CDR2 from the germline V gene are LGHNA and YSLEER. In DNA form, the CDR3 reads TGCGCCAGCAGCCGAGAACTGATCACAGATACGCAGTATTTT. Encoded protein: CASSRELITDTQYF.

The V and J genes are TRBV12-3 or TRBV12-4 and TRBJ1-1, with D unclear. The CDR3 is 13 residues long. Trimming cost V 7 bases and J 0 bases, with 9 bases left between them. In DNA form, the CDR3 reads TGTGCCAGCAACAATCACATGAACACTGAAGCTTTCTTT. Protein sequence: CASNNHMNTEAFF.

The V call is TRBV2, the J call TRBJ1-3; the match to TRBD1 covers 7 bases. The ends lost 4 bases at V and 0 bases at J; junction bases unmatched: 3. The CDR3 totals 15 residues. CDR1 and CDR2 (germline): SNHLY, FYNNEI. The CDR3, as DNA: TGTGCCAGCAGTGGACAGGGATTCTCTGGAAACACCATATATTTT. Translation: CASSGQGFSGNTIYF.

This rearrangement joins TRBV6-5 to TRBJ1-5; 8 bases are shared with TRBD1. The length of the CDR3 is 13 residues. The germline gives CDR1 MNHEY, CDR2 SVGAGI. The V segment lost 6 bases and the J segment 10 bases; nucleotides outside the gene matches: 8. CDR3 DNA: TGTGCCAGCAGCCCGGACAGGGTGACACCCCAGCATTTT. The encoded protein is CASSPDRVTPQHF.

The chain uses TRBV19 and TRBJ1-2, with 7 bases lining up with TRBD1. From germline, CDR1 is LNHDA and CDR2 SQIVND (reference sequence). V lost 7 bases, J lost 3 bases, and 8 bases stayed unmatched. This CDR3 is built from 14 residues. The DNA of the CDR3 is TGTGCCAGTAACTTCCAGGGGGAGGACTATGGCTACACCTTC. Translating gives CASNFQGEDYGYTF.

This sequence joins TRBV28 and TRBJ2-1; D not resolved. Germline V gene lookup returns CDR1 MDHEN and CDR2 SYDVKM. The CDR3 is made up of 17 amino acids. The V end was cut by 5 bases, the J end by 4 bases, with 21 bases between. The CDR3 DNA reads as TGTGCCAGCAGTACCCTCCGCGGCCTAGGAGATTACAATGAGCAGTTCTTC. This gives the protein CASSTLRGLGDYNEQFF. The variable domain in full, completed from reference TRBV28 and TRBJ2-1, reads DVKVTQSSRYLVKRTGEKVFLECVQDMDHENMFWYRQDPGLGLRLIYFSYDVKMKEKGDIPEGYSVSREKKERFSLILESASTNQTSMYLCASSTLRGLGDYNEQFFGPGTRLTVL.

The J gene is TRBJ1-1, the V gene TRBV3-1 (or the pseudogene TRBV3-2); D is undetermined. The CDR3 runs to 13 residues. Deletions cut 6 bases from V and 0 bases from J, with 8 bases between. From germline, CDR1 is LGHDT and CDR2 YNNKEL (reference sequence). The CDR3 loop reads CASRQLMNTEAFF. The CDR3 coding sequence is TGTGCCAGCAGGCAACTAATGAACACTGAAGCTTTCTTT.

The genes are TRBV6-5 and TRBJ1-1; D might be TRBD1 (6 bases). The CDR3 spans 13 residues. The germline V and J ends were trimmed by 4 bases and 11 bases, with 17 bases remaining between them. CDR1 is MNHEY and CDR2 is SVGAGI in the germline V gene. CDR3 DNA: TGTGCCAGCAGTTCGGGGGCCGATGCGTTCGCTTTCTTT. As protein: CASSSGADAFAFF.

The rearrangement links TRBV4-3 to TRBJ2-7; D tentatively fits TRBD1 or TRBD2 (5 bases each). Germline lookup yields CDR1 LGHNA and CDR2 YSLEER. The CDR3 spans 15 residues. Trimming removed 0 bases at V and 3 bases at J, with 12 bases between. In DNA, the CDR3 is TGCGCCAGCAGCCAAGATTGGGACGGAGTCTACGAGCAGTACTTC. It translates to CASSQDWDGVYEQYF.

This chain uses TRBV7-9 with TRBJ2-2; D might be TRBD1 or TRBD2, each matching 6 bases. CDR1 is SEHNR and CDR2 is FQNEAQ in the germline V gene (reference sequence). The CDR3 has 16 amino acids. Between the trimmed V and J ends, which lost 1 base and 6 bases, there was a span of 15 bases. For the CDR3, the DNA is TGTGCCAGCAGCTTAGGTCGGGGGCAAACACCCGGGGAGCTGTTTTTT. Its protein is CASSLGRGQTPGELFF. The complete variable domain, with remaining parts taken from reference TRBV7-9 and TRBJ2-2, reads DTGVSQNPRHKITKRGQNVTFRCDPISEHNRLYWYRQTLGQGPEFLTYFQNEAQLEKSRLLSDRFSAERPKGSFSTLEIQRTEQGDSAMYLCASSLGRGQTPGELFFGEGSRLTVL.

The CDR3 coding sequence is TGCGCCAGCAGCCCGGGACAGGGCGATGGGTATGGCTACACCTTC. Residues: CASSPGQGDGYGYTF. V is TRBV5-1 and J is TRBJ1-2, with 9 bases aligning to TRBD1. The CDR3 extends over 15 amino acids. Per the germline V gene, CDR1 is SGHRS and CDR2 is YFSETQ. Trimming took 4 bases from V and 5 from J; bases not matched to a gene: 9. The entire variable domain, with the rest obtained from reference TRBV5-1 and TRBJ1-2, is as follows: KAGVTQTPRYLIKTRGQQVTLSCSPISGHRSVSWYQQTPGQGLQFLFEYFSETQRNKGNFPGRFSGRQFSNSRSEMNVSTLELGDSALYLCASSPGQGDGYGYTFGSGTRLTVV.

In nucleotides, the CDR3 is TGTGCCAGCAGCCAAGACCCGATCCGCGCTGAAGCTTTCTTT. This translates into CASSQDPIRAEAFF. V usage is TRBV4-2 and J usage is TRBJ1-1, with unresolved D. The germline V gene has CDR1 LGHNA and CDR2 YNFKEQ. Trimming took 0 bases from V and 6 from J, leaving 11 bases between them. There are 14 residues in the CDR3.

The sample holds a few counts of this clone. The chain couples TRBV7-8 to TRBJ1-1, with D unclear. CDR1 SGHVS and CDR2 FQNEAQ come from the germline V gene. The CDR3 is 16 residues long. Trimming cost V 5 bases and J 2 bases, with 18 bases left between them. The CDR3 DNA is TGTGCCAGCAGCCCCCCCCTGACCGACCCTAACACTGAAGCTTTCTTT. Protein: CASSPPLTDPNTEAFF.

This rearrangement joins TRBV28 to TRBJ1-4; TRBD1 aligns across 9 bases. The germline V gene has CDR1 MDHEN and CDR2 SYDVKM. The CDR3 has 14 amino acids. Unmatched junction bases numbered 5, after V lost 8 bases and J lost 4 bases. CDR3 sequence reads: CASVTGGGNEKLFF. The DNA of the CDR3 is TGTGCCAGCGTGACAGGGGGAGGTAATGAAAAACTGTTTTTT. The full variable domain, its missing parts supplied by reference TRBV28 and TRBJ1-4, is DVKVTQSSRYLVKRTGEKVFLECVQDMDHENMFWYRQDPGLGLRLIYFSYDVKMKEKGDIPEGYSVSREKKERFSLILESASTNQTSMYLCASVTGGGNEKLFFGSGTQLSVL.

The rearrangement joins TRBV5-1 to TRBJ2-5; 7 positions match TRBD1. The CDR3 has 16 residues. The V gene's germline CDR1 is SGHRS and CDR2 YFSETQ. Trimming removed 0 bases from V and 1 base from J; junction bases left unmatched: 6. CDR3 sequence reads: CASSLAPGQAQETQYF. The DNA for the CDR3 is TGCGCCAGCAGCTTGGCTCCCGGACAGGCCCAAGAGACCCAGTACTTC.

J is TRBJ2-7 and V is TRBV20-1; unclear D gene. The CDR3 totals 11 residues. The germline V gene has CDR1 DFQATT and CDR2 SNEGSKA (reference sequence). V lost 5 bases to trimming and J lost 5 bases, with 10 bases between them. This CDR3 reads CSAVPYDEQYF. CDR3 in DNA: TGCAGTGCTGTCCCCTACGACGAGCAGTACTTC.

V usage is TRBV24-1 and J usage is TRBJ1-2, with D maybe TRBD1 (5 bases). The CDR3 extends over 14 amino acids. Germline CDR1 reads KGHDR; CDR2 reads SFDVKD. The germline V and J ends were trimmed by 4 bases and 2 bases, with 10 bases remaining between them. This chain's CDR3 is CATSEAGTNYGYTF. For the CDR3, the DNA is TGTGCCACCAGTGAAGCCGGGACCAACTATGGCTACACCTTC.

CDR3 in amino acids: CASSLDRGRVEQFF. The CDR3 DNA sequence: TGTGCCAGCAGCTTAGACAGGGGAAGGGTTGAGCAGTTCTTC. This chain links TRBV7-2 with TRBJ2-1, with 7 bases matching TRBD1. Per germline, CDR1 SGHTA and CDR2 FQGNSA. Trimming at V came to 1 base and at J to 9 bases, leaving 6 bases not matched to a gene. The length of the CDR3 is 14 residues. Variable domain in full (rest from reference TRBV7-2 and TRBJ2-1): GAGVSQSPSNKVTEKGKDVELRCDPISGHTALYWYRQSLGQGLEFLIYFQGNSAPDKSGLPSDRFSAERTGGSVSTLTIQRTQQEDSAVYLCASSLDRGRVEQFFGPGTRLTVL.

The J gene is TRBJ1-3, the V gene TRBV19; D remains unclear. This CDR3 is built from 14 residues. Germline V gene data show CDR1 as LNHDA and CDR2 as SQIVND (reference sequence). Trimming cost V 4 bases and J 5 bases, with 12 bases left between them. CDR3 nucleotide sequence: TGTGCCAGTAGTACTACACCCAGTCGAAACACCATATATTTT. This encodes CASSTTPSRNTIYF. The full variable domain, with the rest looked up from reference TRBV19 and TRBJ1-3, is DGGITQSPKYLFRKEGQNVTLSCEQNLNHDAMYWYRQDPGQGLRLIYYSQIVNDFQKGDIAEGYSVSREKKESFPLTVTSAQKNPTAFYLCASSTTPSRNTIYFGEGSWLTVV.